A single sample is the source of the 18 T cell receptor beta chains below, sequenced in a study of T cells expressing NK-cell markers. No DNA is given; TCRdb re-called the 5' RACE reads and lists each CDR3 protein once. This sample's clone table lists 350,000 to 450,000 distinct CDR3 sequences. Specimen: blood T cells: a sorted CD56 or NKG2C T cell subset, CD4+ or CD8+ T cells, or bulk PBMC T cells (not recorded which). Receptor source: a man between 18 and 69 years old in good health.

The CDR3 here is CASSFGGGASNQPQHF. The chain joins TRBV12-3 or TRBV12-4 to TRBJ1-5; lacking DNA, the TRBD1 call made by TCRdb goes unchecked. The CDR3 runs 16 residues.

J is TRBJ2-3 and V is TRBV6-1; TCRdb gives TRBD1 as the D gene, but with no DNA this cannot be confirmed. The CDR3 totals 14 residues. CDR1 is MNHNS, CDR2 SASEGT, per germline. CDR3 in amino acids: CASAWPGQGKAQYF.

The V gene is TRBV7-2, the J gene TRBJ2-7; TCRdb reports TRBD2, a call that lacks DNA to check it against. Germline V gives CDR1 SGHTA, CDR2 FQGNSA. This CDR3 region has 14 residues. The CDR3 here is CASSAHGLVYEQYF.

V usage is TRBV7-4 and J usage is TRBJ1-1. CDR3 length: 12 amino acids. Per the germline V gene, CDR1 is SGHVT and CDR2 is SQSDAQ. This CDR3 is CASSLRDTEAFF. Full variable domain (remainder filled in from reference TRBV7-4 and TRBJ1-1): GAGVSQSPRYKVAKRGRDVALRCDSISGHVTLYWYRQTLGQGSEVLTYSQSDAQRDKSGRPSGRFSAERPERSVSTLKIQRTEQGDSAVYLCASSLRDTEAFFGQGTRLTVV.

V usage is TRBV12-3 or TRBV12-4 and J usage is TRBJ1-5; there is no DNA to check the TCRdb D call of TRBD1. CDR3 length equals 15 residues. CDR3 protein: CASSWTGYSNQPQHF.

The CDR3: CASGFTGYEQYF. V is TRBV19 and J is TRBJ2-7. The germline gives CDR1 LNHDA, CDR2 SQIVND (reference sequence). The CDR3 extends over 12 amino acids.

The V gene is TRBV6-5, the J gene TRBJ1-1; the TRBD1 assignment by TCRdb is unverifiable without DNA. Germline V gene sequence: CDR1 MNHEY, CDR2 SVGAGI. This CDR3 has 18 amino acids. The CDR3 loop reads CASCNGVGQGVSRGGAFF.

The chain combines TRBV6-5 with TRBJ1-1; TCRdb gives TRBD1 as the D gene, but with no DNA this cannot be confirmed. CDR1 is MNHEY and CDR2 is SVGAGI in the germline V gene. The CDR3 runs 16 residues. CDR3 residues: CASIRQRRSLNTEAFF.

The chain couples TRBV5-1 to TRBJ2-7; the D call of TRBD1 rests on TCRdb alone, since no DNA is present to check it. There are 14 residues in the CDR3. Germline V gene lookup returns CDR1 SGHRS and CDR2 YFSETQ. CDR3 protein: CASSSGQGGKKQYF.

The gene calls are TRBV5-6 and TRBJ2-5; TCRdb's D call of TRBD2 is untestable without DNA. Germline CDR1 SGHDT, CDR2 YYEEEE. This CDR3 is 17 amino acids long. The CDR3 reads CASSSGLAGRFRETQYF.

This chain joins TRBV29-1 and TRBJ2-1. This CDR3 spans 14 amino acids. Germline V gene lookup returns CDR1 SQVTM and CDR2 ANQGSEA. The chain's CDR3 is CSVVRGSSFNEQFF.

The chain joins TRBV18 to TRBJ2-1. Germline V gene sequence: CDR1 KGHSH, CDR2 LQKENI. There are 15 residues in the CDR3. The CDR3 protein is CASSPGVSSYNEQFF.

The gene calls are TRBV7-8 and TRBJ2-1; TCRdb picks TRBD2, but there is no DNA to check that call. The CDR3 has 17 amino acids. Germline V gene data show CDR1 as SGHVS and CDR2 as FQNEAQ. Here the CDR3 reads CASSLGLVPSGVNEQFF.

The chain is built from TRBV20-1 and TRBJ2-7; checking the TCRdb D call of TRBD1 is not possible without DNA. The CDR3 spans 13 residues. Germline values: CDR1 DFQATT, CDR2 SNEGSKA (reference sequence). CDR3 protein: CSARGSPGNEQYF.

The V call is TRBV11-1, the J call TRBJ2-1; the D gene TCRdb calls, TRBD2, cannot be checked with no DNA. Germline lookup yields CDR1 SGHAT and CDR2 FQDESV (reference sequence). The CDR3 is 15 residues long. CDR3 loop: CASSTRTSRGGEQFF.

The genes are TRBV7-2 and TRBJ1-6; TCRdb names TRBD1, which stays unverified in the absence of DNA. The CDR3 consists of 17 residues. Germline CDR1 is SGHTA and CDR2 is FQGNSA. The CDR3 is CASSPQSGTGIPSPLHF.

The gene calls are TRBV5-1 and TRBJ2-5; TCRdb lists TRBD1, though no DNA is available to test this call. Germline CDR1 SGHRS, CDR2 YFSETQ. The CDR3 has 15 residues. Here the CDR3 reads CASSSTTGVGETQYF. The full variable domain, in which reference TRBV5-1 and TRBJ2-5 provide the parts outside the CDR3, is KAGVTQTPRYLIKTRGQQVTLSCSPISGHRSVSWYQQTPGQGLQFLFEYFSETQRNKGNFPGRFSGRQFSNSRSEMNVSTLELGDSALYLCASSSTTGVGETQYFGPGTRLLVL.

V usage is TRBV6-6 and J usage is TRBJ2-7; the TCRdb call, TRBD1, lacks DNA for checking. There are 13 residues in the CDR3. CDR1 is MNHNY, CDR2 SVGAGI, per germline (reference sequence). The CDR3 loop reads CASSAQGTHEQYF.